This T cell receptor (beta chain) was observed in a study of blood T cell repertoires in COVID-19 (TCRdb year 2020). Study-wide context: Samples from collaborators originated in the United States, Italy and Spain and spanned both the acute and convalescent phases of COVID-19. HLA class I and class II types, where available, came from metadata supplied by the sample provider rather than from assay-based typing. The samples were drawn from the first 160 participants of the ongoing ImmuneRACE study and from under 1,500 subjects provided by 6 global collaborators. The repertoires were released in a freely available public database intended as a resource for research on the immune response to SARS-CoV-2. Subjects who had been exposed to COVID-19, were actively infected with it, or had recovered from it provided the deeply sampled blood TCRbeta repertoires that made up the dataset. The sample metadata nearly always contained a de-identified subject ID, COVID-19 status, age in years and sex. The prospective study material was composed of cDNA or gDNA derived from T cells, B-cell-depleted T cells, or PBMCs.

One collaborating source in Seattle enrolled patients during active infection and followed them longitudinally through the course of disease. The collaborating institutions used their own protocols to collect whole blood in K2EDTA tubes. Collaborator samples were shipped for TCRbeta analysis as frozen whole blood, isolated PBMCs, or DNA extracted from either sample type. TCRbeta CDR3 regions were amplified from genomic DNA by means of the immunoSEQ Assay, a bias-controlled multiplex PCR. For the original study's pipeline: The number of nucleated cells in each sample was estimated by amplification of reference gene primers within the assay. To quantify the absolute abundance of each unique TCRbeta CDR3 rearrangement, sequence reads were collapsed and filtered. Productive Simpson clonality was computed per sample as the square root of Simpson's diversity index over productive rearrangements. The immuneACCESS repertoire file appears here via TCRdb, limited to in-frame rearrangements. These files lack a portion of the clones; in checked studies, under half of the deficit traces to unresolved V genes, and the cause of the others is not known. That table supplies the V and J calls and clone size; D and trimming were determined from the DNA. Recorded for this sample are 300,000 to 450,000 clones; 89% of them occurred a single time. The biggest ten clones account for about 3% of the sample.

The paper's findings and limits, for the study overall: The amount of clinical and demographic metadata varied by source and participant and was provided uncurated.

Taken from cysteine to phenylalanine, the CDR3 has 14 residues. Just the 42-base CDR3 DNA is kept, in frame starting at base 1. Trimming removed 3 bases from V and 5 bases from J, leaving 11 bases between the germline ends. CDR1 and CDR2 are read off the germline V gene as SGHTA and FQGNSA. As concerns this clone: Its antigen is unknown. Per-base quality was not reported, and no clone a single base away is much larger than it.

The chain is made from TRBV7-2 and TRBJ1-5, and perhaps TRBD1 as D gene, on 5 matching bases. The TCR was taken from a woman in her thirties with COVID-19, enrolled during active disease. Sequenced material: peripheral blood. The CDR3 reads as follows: CASSFGTGYQPQHF. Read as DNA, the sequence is TGTGCCAGCAGCTTTGGTACAGGATATCAGCCCCAGCATTTT.